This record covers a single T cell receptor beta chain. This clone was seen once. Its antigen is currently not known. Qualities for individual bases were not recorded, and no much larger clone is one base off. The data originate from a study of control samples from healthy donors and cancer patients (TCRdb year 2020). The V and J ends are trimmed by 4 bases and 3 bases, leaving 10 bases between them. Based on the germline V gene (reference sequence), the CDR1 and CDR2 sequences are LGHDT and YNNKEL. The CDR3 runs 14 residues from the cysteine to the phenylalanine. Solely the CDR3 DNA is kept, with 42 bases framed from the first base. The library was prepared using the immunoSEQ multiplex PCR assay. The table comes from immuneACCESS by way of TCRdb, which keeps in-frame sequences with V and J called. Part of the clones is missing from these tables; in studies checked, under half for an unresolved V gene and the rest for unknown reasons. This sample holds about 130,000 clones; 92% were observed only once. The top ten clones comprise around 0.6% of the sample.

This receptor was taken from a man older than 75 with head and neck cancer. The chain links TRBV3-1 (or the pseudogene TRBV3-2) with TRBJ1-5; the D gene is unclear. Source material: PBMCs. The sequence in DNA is TGTGCCAGCAGCCCCCGACTGATCAATCAGCCCCAGCATTTT. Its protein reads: CASSPRLINQPQHF.